One and the same sample provided the 8 T cell receptor beta chains below, sequenced in a study of blood T cell repertoires in COVID-19. Repertoires were generated with immunoSEQ multiplex PCR, while TCRdb's copy carries only in-frame clones and drops some. The sample gives fewer than 150,000 clones, about four fifths of which show up once; 9.5% to 15% is in the top ten. The sequenced material came from peripheral blood. The receptors stem from a human donor in a cohort sampled during active COVID-19.

The chain couples TRBV19 to TRBJ1-2, with TRBD1 matching over 7 bases. Germline CDR1 and CDR2: LNHDA and SQIVND (reference sequence). The CDR3 extends over 15 amino acids. With V trimmed by 8 bases and J by 0 bases, 9 bases remained unmatched. The CDR3 sequence is CASRPEGASNYGYTF. The CDR3 bases are TGTGCCAGTCGCCCGGAGGGGGCATCTAACTATGGCTACACCTTC.

The chain is built from TRBV5-1 and TRBJ2-7; 12 bases are a match to TRBD2. The germline gives CDR1 SGHRS, CDR2 YFSETQ. V was clipped by 0 bases and J by 9 bases; unmatched bases: 7. This CDR3 spans 15 amino acids. The DNA of the CDR3 is TGCGCCAGCAGCTTGGGGACTAGCGGGGTTCACGGGCAGTACTTC. Amino acid sequence: CASSLGTSGVHGQYF.

The chain uses TRBV7-2 and TRBJ2-3; TRBD2 aligns across 15 bases. The trim removed 4 bases at V and 6 bases at J, leaving 5 bases unmatched. The CDR3 spans 16 residues. Germline V gives CDR1 SGHTA, CDR2 FQGNSA. The CDR3 reads CASSWGLAGGLDTQYF. CDR3 coding DNA: TGTGCCAGCAGCTGGGGACTAGCGGGGGGCCTGGATACGCAGTATTTT.

The rearrangement joins TRBV9 to TRBJ2-3; tentatively, D is TRBD1 (6 bases). The CDR3 sequence is 16 residues long. The V gene lost 0 bases and the J gene lost 2 bases, with 13 bases spanning the gap. CDR1 is SGDLS, CDR2 YYNGEE, per germline. CDR3 amino acids: CASSVGGGVTTDTQYF. Written as DNA, the CDR3 is TGTGCCAGCAGCGTAGGAGGGGGTGTTACCACAGATACGCAGTATTTT.

This chain joins TRBV18 and TRBJ2-1; D is undetermined. Germline CDR1 and CDR2: KGHSH and LQKENI. CDR3 length: 12 residues. Trimming stripped 3 bases from V and 6 bases from J, with 6 bases between. The CDR3 nucleotides read TGTGCCAGCTCACCCACGGGCAATGAGCAGTTCTTC. Translated, it gives CASSPTGNEQFF.

This clone was observed a single time. The chain has TRBV27 and TRBJ1-2; the D gene is possibly TRBD1 (6 bases). This CDR3 spans 14 amino acids. The ends were cut back, 6 bases at V and 5 bases at J, with 16 bases in the middle. CDR1 is MNHEY and CDR2 is SMNVEV in the germline V gene (reference sequence). CDR3 sequence (DNA): TGTGCCAGCAGCCGAGGGGGGGGTAGGTATGGCTACACCTTC. This codes for CASSRGGGRYGYTF.

The chain employs TRBV20-1 and TRBJ2-7; no reliable D call. Germline V gene data show CDR1 as DFQATT and CDR2 as SNEGSKA (reference sequence). The germline V and J ends were trimmed by 3 bases and 6 bases, with 24 bases remaining between them. The CDR3 consists of 16 residues. This CDR3 is CSASLPDLSTPLEQYF. The CDR3 DNA is TGCAGTGCTAGTCTCCCTGACTTGTCGACTCCTCTCGAGCAGTACTTC.

The V call is TRBV27, the J call TRBJ2-7; D gene uncertain. This CDR3 comprises 14 residues. CDR1 and CDR2 (germline): MNHEY, SMNVEV (reference sequence). Trimming shortened V by 1 base and J by 7 bases, and 14 bases separated the two germline ends. CDR3 sequence (DNA): TGTGCCAGCAGTTTATTGGGCAAGATCTGGGAGCAGTACTTC. Encoded protein: CASSLLGKIWEQYF.